The 26 T cell receptor beta chains reported below all come from one sample, sequenced in a study of blood T cell repertoires in COVID-19. The repertoire was sequenced with immunoSEQ multiplex PCR; TCRdb's copy has only in-frame clones and lacks some. The data show tens of thousands of clones, just under 95% seen once. The source material was peripheral blood. The receptors were sampled from a human donor with active COVID-19. The donor label of this sample is uncertain.

V is TRBV29-1 and J is TRBJ1-1; D may be TRBD1 (5 bases). V lost 3 bases, J lost 5 bases, and 19 bases lay in between. CDR3 length equals 15 residues. CDR1 is SQVTM, CDR2 ANQGSEA, per germline. CDR3 region: CSVEAPRGGMTEAFF. In DNA, the CDR3 is TGCAGCGTTGAGGCCCCCCGGGGGGGAATGACTGAAGCTTTCTTT.

This chain links TRBV10-3 with TRBJ1-3; 7 positions agree with TRBD1. Germline trimming cut 7 bases from V and 0 bases from J; bases unmatched to any gene: 3. This CDR3 is built from 14 residues. Germline CDR1 ENHRY, CDR2 SYGVKD. The CDR3 reads CAITGTASGNTIYF. The CDR3 nucleotides are TGTGCCATCACCGGGACAGCCTCTGGAAACACCATATATTTT.

CDR3 in amino acids: CASSERDRVRDTQYF. CDR3 DNA: TGTGCCAGTTCCGAGCGGGACAGGGTCAGAGATACGCAGTATTTT. The chain links TRBV19 to TRBJ2-3; TRBD1 agrees at 9 bases. V was clipped by 8 bases and J by 5 bases; unmatched bases: 11. This CDR3 comprises 15 residues. Germline CDR1 is LNHDA and CDR2 is SQIVND (reference sequence). Variable domain in full (rest from reference TRBV19 and TRBJ2-3): DGGITQSPKYLFRKEGQNVTLSCEQNLNHDAMYWYRQDPGQGLRLIYYSQIVNDFQKGDIAEGYSVSREKKESFPLTVTSAQKNPTAFYLCASSERDRVRDTQYFGPGTRLTVL.

The chain couples TRBV7-6 to TRBJ2-5, with 9 bases matching TRBD2. The V segment lost 6 bases and the J segment 5 bases; nucleotides outside the gene matches: 13. Germline CDR1 reads SGHVS; CDR2 reads FNYEAQ. The CDR3 is made up of 16 amino acids. As DNA, the CDR3 is TGTGCCAGCAGACCCGCGGGCGGGGGGGCTAGTGAGACCCAGTACTTC. It encodes CASRPAGGGASETQYF.

V usage is TRBV5-1 and J usage is TRBJ1-1, with D possibly matching TRBD1 (6 bases). The V and J ends lost 0 bases and 10 bases respectively, with 19 bases between them. CDR3 length equals 15 residues. Germline lookup yields CDR1 SGHRS and CDR2 YFSETQ. The DNA of the CDR3 is TGCGCCAGCAGCTTGGTTCGCCAGGGGAGAATCCGAGCTTTCTTT. This gives the protein CASSLVRQGRIRAFF.

The V call is TRBV2, the J call TRBJ1-4, with unresolved D. CDR1 and CDR2 from the germline V gene are SNHLY and FYNNEI. The CDR3 is 14 amino acids. Trimming pared 7 bases from V and 5 bases from J, leaving 14 bases between. For the CDR3, the DNA is TGTGCCAGCACGGGGTCACAAAGAAATGAAAAACTGTTTTTT. This gives the protein CASTGSQRNEKLFF.

This chain uses TRBV9 with TRBJ2-2, with TRBD1 identical over 8 bases. Germline V CDR1 and CDR2: SGDLS, YYNGEE. V dropped 4 bases and J dropped 5; count of bases not matched to a gene: 13. This CDR3 has 17 amino acids. The chain's CDR3 is CASSPWAGGVGTGELFF. The CDR3 DNA reads as TGTGCCAGCAGCCCCTGGGCAGGGGGCGTGGGGACCGGGGAGCTGTTTTTT.

The table lists this clone with a count of one. The chain is built from TRBV3-1 (or the pseudogene TRBV3-2) and TRBJ2-1; possible D gene TRBD1, 5 bases. V dropped 1 base and J dropped 9 bases, with 7 bases sitting between them. CDR3 length equals 12 residues. The V gene's germline CDR1 is LGHDT and CDR2 YNNKEL (reference sequence). The CDR3, as DNA: TGTGCCAGCAGCCAAGTCCAGGGTGAGCAGTTCTTC. Amino acids: CASSQVQGEQFF.

The chain carries TRBV9 and TRBJ2-3, with 8 positions matching TRBD2. Looked up from germline, CDR1 is SGDLS and CDR2 is YYNGEE. Unmatched junction bases numbered 0, after V lost 4 bases and J lost 5 bases. This CDR3 region has 12 residues. CDR3 loop: CASSLAGDTQYF. In DNA, the CDR3 is TGTGCCAGCAGCCTAGCGGGAGATACGCAGTATTTT. Supplemented by reference TRBV9 and TRBJ2-3, the full variable domain reads DSGVTQTPKHLITATGQRVTLRCSPRSGDLSVYWYQQSLDQGLQFLIQYYNGEERAKGNILERFSAQQFPDLHSELNLSSLELGDSALYFCASSLAGDTQYFGPGTRLTVL.

The gene calls are TRBV9 and TRBJ1-4; no firm D call. In germline, CDR1 is SGDLS, CDR2 YYNGEE. V was clipped by 4 bases and J by 0 bases, with 10 bases between them. CDR3 length: 15 residues. For the CDR3, the DNA is TGTGCCAGCAGCCCTGAGGAGGCAACTAATGAAAAACTGTTTTTT. Its translation: CASSPEEATNEKLFF.

The gene calls are TRBV10-1 and TRBJ2-1; TRBD2 agrees at 9 bases. Germline V CDR1 and CDR2: WNHNN, SYGVQD (reference sequence). Germline trimming cut 2 bases from V and 8 bases from J; bases unmatched to any gene: 16. The CDR3 spans 18 residues. The CDR3 sequence: CASSEATVRAGGSYEQFF. DNA for the CDR3: TGCGCCAGCAGTGAGGCTACGGTTAGAGCGGGAGGTAGCTATGAGCAGTTCTTC.

V usage is TRBV10-1 and J usage is TRBJ2-2, with 13 bases fitting TRBD2. The CDR3 has 16 residues. Germline trimming cut 9 bases from V and 6 bases from J; bases unmatched to any gene: 10. Germline CDR1 is WNHNN and CDR2 is SYGVQD (reference sequence). CDR3: CARIPGLAGFAGELFF. CDR3 nucleotide sequence: TGCGCCAGAATCCCGGGACTAGCGGGATTCGCCGGGGAGCTGTTTTTT.

The chain has TRBV19 and TRBJ2-1; 8 nucleotides align to TRBD2. Trimming cost V 9 bases and J 8 bases; bases outside gene matches: 6. Germline V gene sequence: CDR1 LNHDA, CDR2 SQIVND (reference sequence). This CDR3 comprises 12 residues. The CDR3 region has the DNA TGTGCCAGCTCCAGCGGGAGCTATGAGCAGTTCTTC. Translating it yields CASSSGSYEQFF.

The V gene is TRBV7-9, the J gene TRBJ1-4, with D unclear. This CDR3 region has 15 residues. The V gene's germline CDR1 is SEHNR and CDR2 FQNEAQ (reference sequence). V was pared by 3 bases and J by 0 bases, with 8 bases between. The CDR3, as DNA: TGTGCCAGCAGCTTGGGCCCATCAACTAATGAAAAACTGTTTTTT. It encodes CASSLGPSTNEKLFF.

This chain links TRBV13 with TRBJ2-3; D gene unclear. Germline CDR1 reads PRHDT; CDR2 reads FYEKMQ (reference sequence). V was pared by 1 base and J by 3 bases, with 2 bases between. The CDR3 extends over 12 amino acids. CDR3 sequence (DNA): TGTGCCAGCAGCTTAGCAACAGATACGCAGTATTTT. Translating it yields CASSLATDTQYF.

This rearrangement joins TRBV27 to TRBJ2-7; possibly TRBD1 for D (6 bases). Deletions cut 5 bases from V and 2 bases from J, with 10 bases between. The germline gives CDR1 MNHEY, CDR2 SMNVEV (reference sequence). The CDR3 is made up of 13 amino acids. In nucleotides, the CDR3 is TGTGCCAGCAGTCACTACAGGGCCTACGAGCAGTACTTC. Translation: CASSHYRAYEQYF.

The chain employs TRBV19 and TRBJ2-2, with a tentative D call TRBD1 (6 bases). This CDR3 is built from 15 residues. The V end lost 3 bases, the J end lost 7 bases, and 15 bases lay between the germline ends. Germline values: CDR1 LNHDA, CDR2 SQIVND (reference sequence). The CDR3 region has the DNA TGTGCCAGTAGTATGTTACAGGGCAACGGCGGGGAGCTGTTTTTT. This codes for CASSMLQGNGGELFF. Full variable domain (remainder filled in from reference TRBV19 and TRBJ2-2): DGGITQSPKYLFRKEGQNVTLSCEQNLNHDAMYWYRQDPGQGLRLIYYSQIVNDFQKGDIAEGYSVSREKKESFPLTVTSAQKNPTAFYLCASSMLQGNGGELFFGEGSRLTVL.

This sequence joins TRBV5-1 and TRBJ2-7, with 9 bases identical to TRBD1. The CDR3 runs to 15 residues. Germline V gene data show CDR1 as SGHRS and CDR2 as YFSETQ. Trimming removed 4 bases from V and 6 bases from J; junction bases left unmatched: 11. CDR3 region: CASSGGGQGYREQYF. The CDR3 coding sequence is TGCGCCAGCAGCGGCGGGGGACAGGGTTATCGCGAGCAGTACTTC.

V usage is TRBV21-1 and J usage is TRBJ2-5; TRBD1 was called by the table and not checked on the DNA. TRBV21-1 corresponds to a pseudogene. The CDR3 totals 15 residues. CDR3 coding DNA: TGTGCCAGCAGCGCGATGACAGGTCTCCAAGAGACCCAGTACTTC. Protein sequence: CASSAMTGLQETQYF.

This chain links TRBV5-1 with TRBJ2-2, with TRBD2 matching over 11 bases. Trimming removed 4 bases from V and 1 base from J; junction bases left unmatched: 3. CDR3 length equals 16 residues. Germline V CDR1 and CDR2: SGHRS, YFSETQ. CDR3 DNA sequence: TGCGCCAGCAGCCCCGGACTAGCGGGGAACACCGGGGAGCTGTTTTTT. Its translation is CASSPGLAGNTGELFF.

J is TRBJ2-7 and V is TRBV4-1; possibly TRBD1 for D (5 bases). Looked up from germline, CDR1 is MGHRA and CDR2 is YSYEKL. The CDR3 runs to 17 residues. The ends were cut back, 0 bases at V and 3 bases at J, with 18 bases in the middle. CDR3 in amino acids: CASSQDADSANGYEQYF. Here the CDR3 DNA reads TGCGCCAGCAGCCAAGACGCAGACAGCGCCAATGGCTACGAGCAGTACTTC.

The CDR3 reads CASSISQGSLGYTF. As DNA, the CDR3 is TGTGCCAGTAGTATTTCACAGGGGTCCCTTGGCTACACCTTC. The chain has TRBV19 and TRBJ1-2; 7 nucleotides agree with TRBD1. This CDR3 contains 14 residues. The germline gives CDR1 LNHDA, CDR2 SQIVND (reference sequence). Trimming removed 3 bases from V and 7 bases from J; junction bases left unmatched: 8. Full variable domain (remainder filled in from reference TRBV19 and TRBJ1-2): DGGITQSPKYLFRKEGQNVTLSCEQNLNHDAMYWYRQDPGQGLRLIYYSQIVNDFQKGDIAEGYSVSREKKESFPLTVTSAQKNPTAFYLCASSISQGSLGYTFGSGTRLTVV.

This chain uses TRBV27 with TRBJ1-1, with TRBD1 as a possible D gene (5 bases). The germline V and J ends were trimmed by 2 bases and 2 bases, with 6 bases remaining between them. Germline V gene lookup returns CDR1 MNHEY and CDR2 SMNVEV (reference sequence). The CDR3 is 13 amino acids. The CDR3 coding sequence is TGTGCCAGCAGTTTACAGGGAAACACTGAAGCTTTCTTT. Translating gives CASSLQGNTEAFF.

The V and J genes are TRBV7-8 and TRBJ2-7, with a possible D match to TRBD2 (5 bases). Germline assignment: CDR1 SGHVS and CDR2 FQNEAQ. The CDR3 is 15 residues long. Trimming shortened V by 5 bases and J by 0 bases, and 14 bases separated the two germline ends. The chain's CDR3 is CASSPRTGASYEQYF. The CDR3, as DNA: TGTGCCAGCAGCCCGCGGACTGGTGCCTCCTACGAGCAGTACTTC.

The chain employs TRBV5-1 and TRBJ1-1; TRBD1 might be the D (5 bases). Deletions cut 1 base from V and 4 bases from J, with 14 bases between. Germline V lookup: CDR1 SGHRS, CDR2 YFSETQ. This CDR3 contains 15 residues. As DNA, the CDR3 is TGCGCCAGCAGCTTGAGGGGCCGAGGCGGCACTGAAGCTTTCTTT. Residues: CASSLRGRGGTEAFF.

The J gene is TRBJ2-7, the V gene TRBV21-1; the table gives TRBD2 as D, unverified against the DNA. TRBV21-1 is listed as a pseudogene. This CDR3 is 15 amino acids long. The CDR3 here is CASSTREGSSYEQYF. The DNA for the CDR3 is TGTGCCAGCAGCACGCGGGAGGGGAGCTCCTACGAGCAGTACTTC.